This T cell receptor (beta chain) appears in the sequencing data of a study of T cell repertoires in cytomegalovirus infection. Study in general: Public signatures in TCR beta pointed to CMV infection and matching HLA type. General study findings and limits: Dominating the ex vivo response were TCR beta clonotypes that were CMV-specific and HLA-C-restricted. The study identified carriers of CMV plus the relevant HLA from cumulative public TCR beta family frequency.

TCRdb ran MiXCR on the reads and lists one entry per CDR3 protein. The sample carries 490,000 or so distinct CDR3 sequences, about 11% recorded once. The CDR3 extends over 15 amino acids. The ends lost 5 bases at V and 3 bases at J; junction bases unmatched: 5. The V gene's germline CDR1 is MNHEY and CDR2 SMNVEV (reference sequence). With regard to this clonotype: Its antigen remains unknown.

The specimen was PBMCs. This sequence joins TRBV27 and TRBJ2-7; 12 nucleotides line up with TRBD2. This TCR was sampled from a human donor in good health (CMV status not recorded). Some clones in this sample may be carry-over from other donors' samples. CDR3 in amino acids: CASSPTSGGFYEQYF. DNA for the CDR3: TGTGCCAGCAGTCCGACTAGCGGGGGTTTCTACGAGCAGTACTTC.